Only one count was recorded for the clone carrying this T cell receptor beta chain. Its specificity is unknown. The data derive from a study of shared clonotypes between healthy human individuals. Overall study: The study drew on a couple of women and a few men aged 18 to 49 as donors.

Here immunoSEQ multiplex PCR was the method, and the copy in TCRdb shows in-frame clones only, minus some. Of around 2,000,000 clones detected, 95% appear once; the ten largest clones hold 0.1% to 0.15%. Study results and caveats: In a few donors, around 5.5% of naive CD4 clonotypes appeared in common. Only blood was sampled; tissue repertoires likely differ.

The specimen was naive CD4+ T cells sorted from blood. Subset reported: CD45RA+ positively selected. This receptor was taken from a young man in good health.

CDR3 loop: CASSLRGQTSNTGELFF. CDR3 bases: TGTGCCAGCAGCTTACGGGGACAGACATCGAACACCGGGGAGCTGTTTTTT. This chain links TRBV7-2 with TRBJ2-2; 7 bases align to TRBD1. CDR1 and CDR2 from the germline V gene are SGHTA and FQGNSA. Losses at the gene ends were 2 bases for V and 0 bases for J; bases not matched to a gene: 6. The CDR3 spans 17 residues.